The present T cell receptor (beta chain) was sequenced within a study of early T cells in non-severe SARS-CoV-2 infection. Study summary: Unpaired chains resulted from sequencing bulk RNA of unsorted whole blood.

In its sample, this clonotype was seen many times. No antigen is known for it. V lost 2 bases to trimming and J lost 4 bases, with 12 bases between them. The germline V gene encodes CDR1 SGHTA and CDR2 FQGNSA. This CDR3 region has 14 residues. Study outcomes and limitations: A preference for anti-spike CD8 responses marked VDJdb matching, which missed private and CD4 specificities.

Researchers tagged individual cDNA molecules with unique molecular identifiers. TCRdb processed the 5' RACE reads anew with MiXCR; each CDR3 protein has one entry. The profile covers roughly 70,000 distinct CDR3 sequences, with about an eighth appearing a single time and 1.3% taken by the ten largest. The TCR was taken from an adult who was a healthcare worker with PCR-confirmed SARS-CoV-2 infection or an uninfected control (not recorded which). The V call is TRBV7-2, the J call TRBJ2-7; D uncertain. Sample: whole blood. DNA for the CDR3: TGTGCCAGCAGCTTATTCTTAGCCGGGTACGAGCAGTACTTC. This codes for CASSLFLAGYEQYF.